A single sample gave rise to the 20 T cell receptor beta chains below, sequenced in a study of T cells of healthy individuals. TCRdb analysed the 5' RACE reads with MiXCR anew, one entry per CDR3 protein. The table shows fewer than 90,000 distinct CDR3 sequences, with roughly 5.1% occurring only once. These receptors were obtained from a female donor in good health.

This clonotype was picked up many times. J is TRBJ1-5 and V is TRBV28, with 9 bases aligning to TRBD1. CDR3 length equals 17 residues. The ends lost 4 bases at V and 5 bases at J; junction bases unmatched: 12. The germline V gene encodes CDR1 MDHEN and CDR2 SYDVKM. This CDR3 reads CASSSRWDREADQPQHF. In DNA, the CDR3 is TGTGCCAGCAGTTCTCGATGGGACAGGGAGGCCGATCAGCCCCAGCATTTT.

In its sample, this clonotype was seen a few times. The CDR3 protein is CASSLTRGNAQYF. In DNA form, the CDR3 reads TGTGCCAGCAGTTTAACGCGAGGGAATGCGCAGTACTTC. J is TRBJ2-7 and V is TRBV28; D is perhaps TRBD2 (5 bases). Germline CDR1 and CDR2: MDHEN and SYDVKM. Trimming stripped 2 bases from V and 9 bases from J, with 14 bases between. The CDR3 consists of 13 residues.

At least ten counts were recorded for this clonotype. This chain joins TRBV30 and TRBJ2-7; no clear D. The ends were cut back, 2 bases at V and 5 bases at J, with 7 bases in the middle. The germline gives CDR1 GTSNPN, CDR2 SVGIG (reference sequence). This CDR3 is 11 amino acids long. For the CDR3, the DNA is TGTGCCTGGAGTTGGCAGGACGAGCAGTACTTC. Translated: CAWSWQDEQYF.

This clonotype was recorded at least ten times. V is TRBV3-1 and J is TRBJ2-2; 8 positions agree with TRBD2. The CDR3 covers 18 residues. CDR1 is LGHDT and CDR2 is YNNKEL in the germline V gene (reference sequence). Trimming removed 0 bases from V and 0 bases from J; junction bases left unmatched: 6. Written as DNA, the CDR3 is TGTGCCAGCAGCCAAGAAATGACTAGCGCCTCGAACACCGGGGAGCTGTTTTTT. This encodes CASSQEMTSASNTGELFF. The full variable domain, completed using reference TRBV3-1 and TRBJ2-2, is DTAVSQTPKYLVTQMGNDKSIKCEQNLGHDTMYWYKQDSKKFLKIMFSYNNKELIINETVPNRFSPKSPDKAHLNLHINSLELGDSAVYFCASSQEMTSASNTGELFFGEGSRLTVL.

The genes are TRBV4-3 and TRBJ1-1, with D possibly TRBD1 on 5 matching bases. The germline gives CDR1 LGHNA, CDR2 YSLEER. The V end lost 2 bases, the J end lost 1 base, and 14 bases lay between the germline ends. The CDR3 spans 16 residues. Here the CDR3 DNA reads TGCGCCAGCAGCCAATCTTGGGGACCCAAGAACACTGAAGCTTTCTTT. Protein sequence: CASSQSWGPKNTEAFF.

This clonotype was observed at least ten times. V and J are TRBV4-2 and TRBJ2-2; D is perhaps TRBD2 (6 bases). V gave up 2 bases and J gave up 1 base, with 11 bases separating them. CDR1 is LGHNA and CDR2 is YNFKEQ in the germline V gene. This CDR3 has 16 amino acids. CDR3 sequence (DNA): TGTGCCAGCAGCCAACTGGGGACTGAGAACACCGGGGAGCTGTTTTTT. Translated, it gives CASSQLGTENTGELFF.

This clonotype was seen a handful of times. J is TRBJ2-1 and V is TRBV6-5, with 7 bases that match TRBD2. Losses at the gene ends were 0 bases for V and 5 bases for J; bases not matched to a gene: 13. CDR1 MNHEY and CDR2 SVGAGI come from the germline V gene. This CDR3 is built from 18 residues. The CDR3 DNA sequence: TGTGCCAGCAGTTACTCGAAAGGGGCGGGAGCAATGAACAATGAGCAGTTCTTC. Translation gives CASSYSKGAGAMNNEQFF.

The chain is built from TRBV18 and TRBJ1-1, with TRBD1 identical over 10 bases. CDR3 length: 16 amino acids. Germline V gene data show CDR1 as KGHSH and CDR2 as LQKENI. The J segment lost 5 bases and the V segment lost 2 bases, leaving 8 bases of the junction unmatched. CDR3 protein: CASSPRVGQGRTEAFF. The CDR3, as DNA: TGTGCCAGCTCACCAAGAGTGGGACAGGGGCGGACTGAAGCTTTCTTT.

The gene calls are TRBV30 and TRBJ1-2; 7 positions agree with TRBD1. Germline V CDR1 and CDR2: GTSNPN, SVGIG (reference sequence). V was clipped by 4 bases and J by 7 bases; unmatched bases: 9. This CDR3 is 13 amino acids long. This chain's CDR3 is CAWTRQGLVGYTF. CDR3 DNA sequence: TGTGCCTGGACCCGACAGGGTTTGGTTGGCTACACCTTC. The full variable domain, in which reference TRBV30 and TRBJ1-2 provide the parts outside the CDR3, is SQTIHQWPATLVQPVGSPLSLECTVEGTSNPNLYWYRQAAGRGLQLLFYSVGIGQISSEVPQNLSASRPQDRQFILSSKKLLLSDSGFYLCAWTRQGLVGYTFGSGTRLTVV.

At least ten counts were recorded for this clonotype. The rearrangement uses TRBV7-6 and TRBJ1-1; a possible D gene is TRBD1 (6 bases). The CDR3 spans 15 residues. With 3 bases removed from V and 2 bases from J, the gap between germline ends came to 13 bases. Germline V CDR1 and CDR2: SGHVS, FNYEAQ. For the CDR3, the DNA is TGTGCCAGCAGCTTGGGGGCAGGGGTAAACACTGAAGCTTTCTTT. Translating it yields CASSLGAGVNTEAFF. The complete variable domain, with remaining parts taken from reference TRBV7-6 and TRBJ1-1, reads GAGVSQSPRYKVTKRGQDVALRCDPISGHVSLYWYRQALGQGPEFLTYFNYEAQQDKSGLPNDRFSAERPEGSISTLTIQRTEQRDSAMYRCASSLGAGVNTEAFFGQGTRLTVV.

This clonotype was counted between two and nine times. The rearrangement joins TRBV6-5 to TRBJ1-5, with D possibly TRBD1 on 6 matching bases. Germline values: CDR1 MNHEY, CDR2 SVGAGI. This CDR3 has 15 residues. Deletions cut 3 bases from V and 1 base from J, with 10 bases between. In nucleotides, the CDR3 is TGTGCCAGCAGTTATTCACAGGGAAGCAATCAGCCCCAGCATTTT. This translates into CASSYSQGSNQPQHF.

The chain carries TRBV18 and TRBJ2-1; 8 nucleotides line up with TRBD2. The CDR3 length is 16 residues. Germline CDR1 reads KGHSH; CDR2 reads LQKENI. J was trimmed by 7 bases and V by 3 bases; bases with no gene match: 11. CDR3 amino acids: CASSPLPPGGGNEQFF. DNA for the CDR3: TGTGCCAGCTCACCCCTCCCCCCGGGAGGGGGTAATGAGCAGTTCTTC.

This clonotype was seen ten or more times. DNA for the CDR3: TGTGCCAGCAGGAATTCAGGGGAGCATGAGCAGTTCTTC. It yields the protein CASRNSGEHEQFF. This chain joins TRBV12-3 or TRBV12-4 and TRBJ2-1; a possible D gene is TRBD1 (6 bases). This CDR3 contains 13 residues. The V end was cut by 6 bases, the J end by 8 bases, with 14 bases between.

This clonotype was observed at least ten times. The rearrangement links TRBV29-1 to TRBJ2-7; D not certain. V gave up 0 bases and J gave up 3 bases, with 9 bases separating them. Germline loops: CDR1 SQVTM, CDR2 ANQGSEA. This CDR3 spans 13 amino acids. The CDR3 coding sequence is TGCAGCGTTGAAGATGCCGGGTACTACGAGCAGTACTTC. It encodes CSVEDAGYYEQYF.

V gene TRBV12-3 or TRBV12-4 combines with J gene TRBJ2-4, with TRBD1 matching over 7 bases. Trimming took 5 bases from V and 2 from J; bases not matched to a gene: 3. CDR3 length equals 14 residues. The CDR3 DNA reads TGTGCCAGCAGTATACAGGGGTCCAAAAACATTCAGTACTTC. Amino acids: CASSIQGSKNIQYF.

For this clonotype: The junction shows a germline mismatch at one end, possibly a read error. For the CDR3, the DNA is TGCAGCGTATTGGGCAAGCACACCGAAGCTTTCTTT. This sequence encodes CSVLGKHTEAFF. The chain uses TRBV29-1 and TRBJ1-1; D is unclear. The CDR3 is 12 amino acids. Germline V lookup: CDR1 SQVTM, CDR2 ANQGSEA.

This sequence joins TRBV2 and TRBJ1-1; no definite D call. The germline V gene has CDR1 SNHLY and CDR2 FYNNEI. The CDR3 sequence is 16 residues long. V gave up 0 bases and J gave up 4 bases, with 15 bases separating them. The CDR3 here is CASSEARVGCVTEAFF. CDR3 bases: TGTGCCAGCAGTGAAGCGCGGGTAGGATGTGTCACTGAAGCTTTCTTT.

At least ten counts were recorded for this clonotype. The chain joins TRBV4-1 to TRBJ1-1; D gene uncertain. This CDR3 is 17 amino acids long. V lost 1 base and J 2 bases, leaving 17 bases between the germline ends. Germline loops: CDR1 MGHRA, CDR2 YSYEKL. This CDR3 reads CASSQGGSLMVNTEAFF. For the CDR3, the DNA is TGCGCCAGCAGCCAAGGAGGATCTTTGATGGTCAACACTGAAGCTTTCTTT.

The chain couples TRBV4-2 to TRBJ2-1; 9 positions agree with TRBD1. J gave up 10 bases and V 3 bases, and 7 bases lay outside the gene matches. The CDR3 runs 14 residues. The V gene's germline CDR1 is LGHNA and CDR2 YNFKEQ. In DNA, the CDR3 is TGTGCCAGCAGCCAGCCGGGACAGGGTAGCGAGCAGTTCTTC. It is translated as CASSQPGQGSEQFF.

This clonotype was seen many times. The chain combines TRBV28 with TRBJ2-7, with a tentative D call TRBD2 (6 bases). V lost 5 bases to trimming and J lost 4 bases, with 21 bases between them. CDR3 length: 16 residues. Germline CDR1 MDHEN, CDR2 SYDVKM. The CDR3 sequence: CASSLGDSPSHYEQYF. The CDR3 nucleotides read TGTGCCAGCAGTCTGGGGGACTCCCCGAGCCATTACGAGCAGTACTTC.